This passage covers 18 T cell receptor beta chains from one sample sequenced in a study of CD8 T cells in ankylosing spondylitis. Using its own MiXCR run on the 5' RACE reads, TCRdb lists one record per CDR3 protein. This sample has fewer than 200,000 distinct CDR3 sequences; around a sixth occur once, and the top ten carry around 4.7%. Material: blood, either unsorted or a sorted T cell fraction (not recorded which). The receptors derive from a male donor aged 10 to 35 with ankylosing spondylitis or in good health (not recorded which).

This clonotype is a singleton in its sample. The chain carries TRBV25-1 and TRBJ2-3; D unclear. This CDR3 region has 15 residues. The ends were cut back, 1 base at V and 2 bases at J, with 10 bases in the middle. In germline, CDR1 is MGHDK, CDR2 SYGVNS. CDR3 in DNA: TGTGCCAGCAGTGAATTTCGCGGTTTCACAGATACGCAGTATTTT. It specifies CASSEFRGFTDTQYF.

This clonotype has at least ten counts. V is TRBV6-5 and J is TRBJ2-1, with D tentatively TRBD2 (6 bases). Trimming cost V 3 bases and J 3 bases, with 15 bases left between them. There are 16 residues in the CDR3. CDR1 is MNHEY and CDR2 is SVGAGI in the germline V gene. The CDR3 loop is CASSYPLGGDYNEQFF. The CDR3 DNA follows: TGTGCCAGCAGTTATCCGCTCGGCGGGGACTACAATGAGCAGTTCTTC.

This clonotype showed up many times. This chain connects TRBV27 to TRBJ2-1; 10 bases agree with TRBD1. The germline V gene encodes CDR1 MNHEY and CDR2 SMNVEV (reference sequence). There are 17 residues in the CDR3. The ends lost 3 bases at V and 6 bases at J; junction bases unmatched: 11. CDR3 nucleotides: TGTGCCAGCAGTTTGGGGACAGGGGCTACCTGGGCCAATGAGCAGTTCTTC. This codes for CASSLGTGATWANEQFF.

The rearrangement links TRBV4-2 to TRBJ1-5, with 7 bases that match TRBD1. V lost 4 bases, J lost 6 bases, and 12 bases stayed unmatched. The CDR3 spans 16 residues. Germline CDR1 and CDR2: LGHNA and YNFKEQ. The CDR3 protein is CASSPEVQGVGQPQHF. The CDR3 bases are TGTGCCAGCAGCCCCGAGGTCCAGGGGGTCGGTCAGCCCCAGCATTTT.

Many counts were recorded for this clonotype. The chain has TRBV10-3 and TRBJ2-7, with a tentative D call TRBD2 (6 bases). Germline V gives CDR1 ENHRY, CDR2 SYGVKD. CDR3 length: 16 residues. With 11 bases removed from V and 3 bases from J, the gap between germline ends came to 26 bases. The CDR3 protein is CAAAPGLNLPGYEQYV. DNA for the CDR3: TGTGCCGCCGCACCGGGACTCAACCTTCCCGGCTACGAGCAGTACGTC.

There are many counts of this clonotype. This sequence joins TRBV2 and TRBJ2-7; no firm D call. CDR3 size: 12 residues. Trimming removed 3 bases from V and 3 bases from J, with 6 bases in between. Germline CDR1 reads SNHLY; CDR2 reads FYNNEI. DNA for the CDR3: TGTGCCAGCAGTGAGACCGACTACGAGCAGTACGTC. As protein: CASSETDYEQYV.

This rearrangement joins TRBV5-4 to TRBJ2-5; D uncertain. CDR3 size: 15 residues. V lost 0 bases to trimming and J lost 5 bases, with 14 bases between them. The germline V gene encodes CDR1 SGHNT and CDR2 YYREEE (reference sequence). CDR3 bases: TGTGCCAGCAGCTTGGAGTCGAGGAGTGGGGAGACCCAGTACTTC. Its translation is CASSLESRSGETQYF.

A few counts support this clonotype. The chain carries TRBV29-1 and TRBJ2-3; D unclear. This CDR3 region has 13 residues. CDR1 and CDR2 (germline): SQVTM, ANQGSEA. Trimming took off 4 bases at V and 2 bases at J, with 10 bases between the two ends. CDR3 loop: CSVVRRLTDTQYF. The CDR3 DNA reads TGCAGCGTTGTACGGCGGCTCACAGATACGCAGTATTTT.

This clonotype was seen ten or more times. This chain uses TRBV3-1 with TRBJ2-7, with no clear D. CDR1 and CDR2 from the germline V gene are LGHDT and YNNKEL (reference sequence). The ends were cut back, 0 bases at V and 6 bases at J, with 9 bases in the middle. The CDR3 totals 13 residues. CDR3 amino acids: CASSQDQVSEQYV. The CDR3 coding sequence is TGTGCCAGCAGCCAAGATCAAGTCTCCGAGCAGTACGTC.

This clonotype showed up many times. The gene calls are TRBV4-2 and TRBJ2-3; 13 nucleotides match TRBD2. V was pared by 1 base and J by 1 base, with 5 bases of the junction left unmatched. The CDR3 sequence is 18 residues long. Germline V gene sequence: CDR1 LGHNA, CDR2 YNFKEQ. The CDR3 nucleotides read TGTGCCAGCAGCCAAGCCCAAGGACTAGCGGGAGGCACAGATACGCAGTATTTT. Translated, it gives CASSQAQGLAGGTDTQYF.

The chain is built from TRBV27 and TRBJ2-1; D gene uncertain. Germline V lookup: CDR1 MNHEY, CDR2 SMNVEV (reference sequence). The CDR3 runs 15 residues. V was clipped by 5 bases and J by 4 bases, with 15 bases between them. CDR3: CASSLDGFSYNEQFF. CDR3 sequence (DNA): TGTGCCAGCAGTCTAGATGGGTTCTCATACAATGAGCAGTTCTTC.

This clonotype was seen ten or more times. This chain connects TRBV12-3 or TRBV12-4 to TRBJ1-4, with unresolved D. The V gene lost 2 bases and the J gene lost 2 bases, with 15 bases spanning the gap. This CDR3 is built from 17 residues. CDR3 in amino acids: CASSLTGPRRTNEKLFF. In nucleotides, the CDR3 is TGTGCCAGCAGTTTAACTGGACCTCGGAGGACTAATGAAAAACTGTTTTTT.

The V call is TRBV20-1, the J call TRBJ2-1, with TRBD2 identical over 15 bases. CDR3 length equals 18 residues. CDR1 is DFQATT, CDR2 SNEGSKA, per germline (reference sequence). Trimming took 5 bases from V and 5 from J; bases not matched to a gene: 13. In DNA, the CDR3 is TGCAGTGCTGGGGGTGAGGGGACTAGCGGGAGGTCTAACAATGAGCAGTTCTTC. Translated, it gives CSAGGEGTSGRSNNEQFF.

Ten or more counts support this clonotype. The chain has TRBV12-3 or TRBV12-4 and TRBJ2-7; unclear D gene. Trimming left V 5 bases short and J 1 base short, with 6 bases between. The CDR3 length is 12 residues. CDR3 bases: TGTGCCAGCAGTCCGCAGTCCTACGAGCAGTACTTC. This gives the protein CASSPQSYEQYF.

This chain connects TRBV7-6 to TRBJ2-2, with no clear D. This CDR3 is 13 amino acids long. Germline-derived CDR1 and CDR2 are SGHVS and FNYEAQ. V was shortened by 4 bases and J by 7 bases, with 10 bases between the two germline ends. This chain's CDR3 is CASSSRSGGELFF. The CDR3 DNA follows: TGTGCCAGCAGCTCCCGGAGTGGCGGGGAGCTGTTTTTT.

This chain's CDR3 is CASSEAGPHNEQFF. CDR3 DNA: TGTGCCAGCTCGGAAGCGGGTCCTCACAATGAGCAGTTCTTC. The rearrangement joins TRBV27 to TRBJ2-1; D possibly corresponds to TRBD2 (6 bases). Germline CDR1 MNHEY, CDR2 SMNVEV (reference sequence). CDR3 length equals 14 residues. Trimming pared 8 bases from V and 5 bases from J, leaving 16 bases between.

The J gene is TRBJ2-7, the V gene TRBV7-9; D gene uncertain. CDR1 SEHNR and CDR2 FQNEAQ come from the germline V gene (reference sequence). The CDR3 sequence is 11 residues long. The V gene lost 2 bases and the J gene lost 5 bases, with 4 bases spanning the gap. CDR3 residues: CASSLTHEQYF. DNA of the CDR3: TGTGCCAGCAGCTTAACCCACGAGCAGTACTTC. Based on the CDR3 plus reference TRBV7-9 and TRBJ2-7, the full variable domain is DTGVSQNPRHKITKRGQNVTFRCDPISEHNRLYWYRQTLGQGPEFLTYFQNEAQLEKSRLLSDRFSAERPKGSFSTLEIQRTEQGDSAMYLCASSLTHEQYFGPGTRLTVT.

The chain is built from TRBV20-1 and TRBJ2-7; 8 positions agree with TRBD1. The J segment lost 4 bases and the V segment lost 2 bases, leaving 4 bases of the junction unmatched. The length of the CDR3 is 13 residues. Germline V gene lookup returns CDR1 DFQATT and CDR2 SNEGSKA (reference sequence). The CDR3 nucleotides are TGCAGTGCTAGAACGGGACAGGCGTACGAGCAGTACGTC. Encoded protein: CSARTGQAYEQYV.